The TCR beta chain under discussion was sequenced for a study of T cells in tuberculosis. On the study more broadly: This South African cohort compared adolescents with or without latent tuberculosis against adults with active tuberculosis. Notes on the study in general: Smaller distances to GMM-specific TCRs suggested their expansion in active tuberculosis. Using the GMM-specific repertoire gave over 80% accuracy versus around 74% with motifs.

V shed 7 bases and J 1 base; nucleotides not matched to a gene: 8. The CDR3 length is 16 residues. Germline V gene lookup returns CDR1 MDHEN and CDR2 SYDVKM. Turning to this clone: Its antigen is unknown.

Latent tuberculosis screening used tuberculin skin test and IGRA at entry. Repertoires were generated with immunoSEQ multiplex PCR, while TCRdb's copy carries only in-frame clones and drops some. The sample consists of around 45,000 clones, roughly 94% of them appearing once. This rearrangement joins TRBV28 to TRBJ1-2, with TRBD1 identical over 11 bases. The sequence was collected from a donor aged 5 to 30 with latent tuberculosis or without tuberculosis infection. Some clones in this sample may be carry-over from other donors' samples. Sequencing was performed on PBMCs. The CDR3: CASTTRTGGLNYGYTF. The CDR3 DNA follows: TGTGCCAGCACCACCCGGACAGGGGGCCTTAACTATGGCTACACCTTC.